This record looks at one T cell receptor (beta chain) sequence and its context. The data belong to a study of blood T cell repertoires in COVID-19. The CDR3 spans 15 residues. Germline V CDR1 and CDR2: SGHTA, FQGNSA. Losses at the gene ends were 5 bases for V and 5 bases for J; bases not matched to a gene: 5. The data were produced by immunoSEQ multiplex PCR, yet TCRdb's version contains in-frame clones alone and is incomplete. Here the sample spans 150,000 to 200,000 clones, about 80% being singletons. V is TRBV7-2 and J is TRBJ2-7, with 14 positions matching TRBD2. Specimen: peripheral blood. This TCR derives from a woman aged 80 or older with acute or convalescent COVID-19. The CDR3 protein is CASSKGLAGEDEQYF. DNA of the CDR3: TGTGCCAGCAGCAAGGGACTAGCGGGAGAAGACGAGCAGTACTTC. Full variable domain (remainder filled in from reference TRBV7-2 and TRBJ2-7): GAGVSQSPSNKVTEKGKDVELRCDPISGHTALYWYRQSLGQGLEFLIYFQGNSAPDKSGLPSDRFSAERTGGSVSTLTIQRTQQEDSAVYLCASSKGLAGEDEQYFGPGTRLTVT.